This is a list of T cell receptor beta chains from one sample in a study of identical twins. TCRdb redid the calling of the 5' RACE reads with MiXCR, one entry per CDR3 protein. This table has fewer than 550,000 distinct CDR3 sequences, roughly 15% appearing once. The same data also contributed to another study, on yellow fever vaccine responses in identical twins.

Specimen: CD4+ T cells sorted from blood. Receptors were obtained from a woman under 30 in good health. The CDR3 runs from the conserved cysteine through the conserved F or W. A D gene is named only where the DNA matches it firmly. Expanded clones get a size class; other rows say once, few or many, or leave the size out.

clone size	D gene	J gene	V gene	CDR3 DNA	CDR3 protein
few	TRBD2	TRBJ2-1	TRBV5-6	TGTGCCAGCAGCTTGCCTAGCGGGAGCTGGCTCAAGCAGTTCTTC	CASSLPSGSWLKQFF
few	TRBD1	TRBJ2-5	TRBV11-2	TGTGCCAGCAGCTCTTGGACAGGGGAAGAGACCCAGTACTTC	CASSSWTGEETQYF
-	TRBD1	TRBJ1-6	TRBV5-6	TGTGCCAGCAGCTACGACAGGGGCCGGGCACCCCTCCACTTT	CASSYDRGRAPLHF
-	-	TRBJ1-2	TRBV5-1	TGCGCCAGCAGCTTCACCGGGGAAAGCGCTGGCTACACCTTC	CASSFTGESAGYTF
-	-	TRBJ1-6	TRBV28	TGTGCCAGCAGTGTACTCAATTCACCCCTCCACTTT	CASSVLNSPLHF
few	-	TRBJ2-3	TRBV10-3	TGTGCCATCAGTGATTCCCGGGGTAGCACAGATACGCAGTATTTT	CAISDSRGSTDTQYF
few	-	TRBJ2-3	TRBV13	TGTGCCAGCAGCTCCCGGGGTCTTTCGGATACGCAGTATTTT	CASSSRGLSDTQYF
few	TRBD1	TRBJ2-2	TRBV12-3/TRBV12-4	TGTGCCAGCAGCCCTCTTCCAGGGGGCGCTTGGCCCGGGGAGCTGTTTTTT	CASSPLPGGAWPGELFF
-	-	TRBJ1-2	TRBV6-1	TGTGCCACCCCAGGTGGAGGTGCCTATGGCTACACCTTC	CATPGGGAYGYTF
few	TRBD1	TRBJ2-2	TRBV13	TGTGCCAGCAGCTCAAGACAGGGGAGGACCGGGGAGCTGTTTTTT	CASSSRQGRTGELFF
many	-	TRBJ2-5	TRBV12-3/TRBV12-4	TGTGCCAGCAGTTCCTCCCTCGGGGACGGACGTGAGACCCAGTACTTC	CASSSSLGDGRETQYF
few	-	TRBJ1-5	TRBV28	TGTGCCAGCAATGAAGGGTACTATAGCAATCAGCCCCAGCATTTT	CASNEGYYSNQPQHF
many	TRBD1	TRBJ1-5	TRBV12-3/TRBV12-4	TGTGCCAGCAGCGATCGACAGGGCAGAGGCAATCAGCCCCAGCATTTT	CASSDRQGRGNQPQHF
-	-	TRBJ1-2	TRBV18	TGTGCCAGCTCGAAGCTCGGGGAGGGCGGAGGCTACACCTTC	CASSKLGEGGGYTF
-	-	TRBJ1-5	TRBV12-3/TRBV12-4	TGTGCCAGCAGTTTAGCGCAAGGTAATCAGCCCCAGCATTTT	CASSLAQGNQPQHF
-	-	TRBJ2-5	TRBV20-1	TGCAGTGCTATCACTCGGCAAGAGACCCAGTACTTC	CSAITRQETQYF
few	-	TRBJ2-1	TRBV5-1	TGCGCCAGCAGCTTGGCCGGGGTGTGGGTGGATGAGCAGTTCTTC	CASSLAGVWVDEQFF
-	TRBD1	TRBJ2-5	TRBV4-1	TGCGCCAGCAGCCAAGGGTATCCTGGGACAGTAGAGACCCAGTACTTC	CASSQGYPGTVETQYF
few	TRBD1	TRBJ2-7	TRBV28	TGTGCCAGCAGGTGGGACAGGGTCTCCTACGAGCAGTACTTC	CASRWDRVSYEQYF
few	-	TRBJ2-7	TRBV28	TGTGCCACCGCCCTTTTAAACGAGCAGTACTTC	CATALLNEQYF
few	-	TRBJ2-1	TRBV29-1	TGCAGCACTTCCGTACTAGCCAATGAGCAGTTCTTC	CSTSVLANEQFF
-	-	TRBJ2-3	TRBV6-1	TGTGCCAGCAGGCCCCGCCCGGCTAGCACAGATACGCAGTATTTT	CASRPRPASTDTQYF
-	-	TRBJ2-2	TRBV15	TGTGCCACCAGCAGAGGACTAGTAGGAACCGGGGAGCTGTTTTTT	CATSRGLVGTGELFF
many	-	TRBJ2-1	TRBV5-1	TGCGCCAGCAGGGACGGAAGCTCCTACAATGAGCAGTTCTTC	CASRDGSSYNEQFF
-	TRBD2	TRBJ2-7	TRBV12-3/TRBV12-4	TGTGCCAGCAGTTTCTCTGGGCGGGGGGCCTACGAGCAGTACTTC	CASSFSGRGAYEQYF
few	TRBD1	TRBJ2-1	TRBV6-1	TGTGCCAGCAATACCGGACAGGGATCCTACAATGAGCAGTTCTTC	CASNTGQGSYNEQFF
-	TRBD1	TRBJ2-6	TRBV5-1	TGCGCCCGCTACCGACAGGGCTCTGGGGCCAACGTCCTGACTTTC	CARYRQGSGANVLTF
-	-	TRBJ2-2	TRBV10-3	TGTGCCATCAGCGATCCGGGGCCAACGAGGACCGGGGAGCTGTTTTTT	CAISDPGPTRTGELFF
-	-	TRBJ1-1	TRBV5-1	TGCGCCAGCGGGGCCCAAGGGAGCACTGAAGCTTTCTTT	CASGAQGSTEAFF
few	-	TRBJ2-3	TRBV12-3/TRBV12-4	TGTGCCAGCACCCTGTATGGGGGGCATAAAGATACGCAGTATTTT	CASTLYGGHKDTQYF
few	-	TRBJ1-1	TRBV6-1	TGTGCCAGCAGTGGGCCGGCGTTGGCTAACACTGAAGCTTTCTTT	CASSGPALANTEAFF
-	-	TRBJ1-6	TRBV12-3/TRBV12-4	TGTGCCAGCAGTTTAGGGCAGGCAGGTAATTCACCCCTCCACTTT	CASSLGQAGNSPLHF
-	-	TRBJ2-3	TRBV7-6	TGTGCCAGCAGACGGAACGTAGCCCCTACAAAGGGGGAGACTAGCACAGATACGCAGTATTTT	CASRRNVAPTKGETSTDTQYF
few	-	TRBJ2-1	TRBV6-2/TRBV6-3	TGTGCCAGCAACGACTACAATGAGCAGTTCTTC	CASNDYNEQFF
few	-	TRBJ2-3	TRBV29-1	TGCAGCGTTGTATTGGGGAGCACAGATACGCAGTATTTT	CSVVLGSTDTQYF
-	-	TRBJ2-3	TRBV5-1	TGCGCCAGCAGCCCCGGGGGAATCAGCACAGATACGCAGTATTTT	CASSPGGISTDTQYF
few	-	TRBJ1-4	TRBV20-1	TGCAGTGCAGACGGCGGTATAAATGAAAAACTGTTTTTT	CSADGGINEKLFF
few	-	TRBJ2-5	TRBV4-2	TGTGCCAGCAGCCACGGACAGCAGCAAGAGACCCAGTACTTC	CASSHGQQQETQYF
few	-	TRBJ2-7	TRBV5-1	TGCGCCCCAAAGGAGCGGGTGACCTACGAGCAGTACTTC	CAPKERVTYEQYF
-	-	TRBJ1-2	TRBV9	TGTGCCAGCTCCGCGGTGGGGGGAGACTATGGCTACACCTTC	CASSAVGGDYGYTF
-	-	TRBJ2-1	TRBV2	TGTGCCAGCAGTGAATCTTTAGCTTTCGGTGAGCAGTTCTTC	CASSESLAFGEQFF
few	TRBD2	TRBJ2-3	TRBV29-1	TGCAGCGTCGCTAGCGGGACTCGCACAGATACGCAGTATTTT	CSVASGTRTDTQYF
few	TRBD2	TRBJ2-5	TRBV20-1	TGCAGTGCTAGAGAAGGAGCGGGAGGAGGGGGGGAGACCCAGTACTTC	CSAREGAGGGGETQYF
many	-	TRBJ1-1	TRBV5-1	TGCGCCAGCAGCCCATCTCCGGGGCAACGGGCTTTCTTT	CASSPSPGQRAFF
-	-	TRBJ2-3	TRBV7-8	TGTGCCAGCAGTGAATTGGGGGAGCGGATTGGAGATACGCAGTATTTT	CASSELGERIGDTQYF
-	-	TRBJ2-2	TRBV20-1	TGCAGTGCTTTCACAAGTAGGGGGCTGTTTTTT	CSAFTSRGLFF
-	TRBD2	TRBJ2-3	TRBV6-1	TGTGCCAGCAGGAGCGGGATAAGCACAGATACGCAGTATTTT	CASRSGISTDTQYF
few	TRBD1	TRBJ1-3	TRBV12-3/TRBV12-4	TGTGCCAGCAGTTCAAGGGGGCTCTCTGGAAACACCATATATTTT	CASSSRGLSGNTIYF